The table lists the clone carrying this T cell receptor (beta chain) with a few counts. Its target is not known. The CDR3 length is 15 residues. The V segment lost 1 base and the J segment 5 bases; nucleotides outside the gene matches: 5. Germline values: CDR1 SGDLS, CDR2 YYNGEE. The data are from a study of early T cells in non-severe SARS-CoV-2 infection. The TCR library protocol attached unique molecular identifiers to the individual cDNA molecules. TCRdb fed the 5' RACE reads into MiXCR, producing one record per CDR3 protein. The table shows 60,000 or so distinct CDR3 sequences, with approximately 9.9% occurring only once. Study results and caveats: Lookups in VDJdb leaned toward anti-spike CD8 responses and missed private and CD4 specificities.

The V and J genes are TRBV9 and TRBJ2-5; the match to TRBD2 covers 10 bases. The sequencing input was whole blood. The receptor was isolated from an adult who was a healthcare worker with PCR-confirmed SARS-CoV-2 infection or an uninfected control (not recorded which). Here the CDR3 reads CASSVSSGGPETQYF. CDR3 in DNA: TGTGCCAGCAGCGTATCTAGCGGGGGCCCGGAGACCCAGTACTTC.